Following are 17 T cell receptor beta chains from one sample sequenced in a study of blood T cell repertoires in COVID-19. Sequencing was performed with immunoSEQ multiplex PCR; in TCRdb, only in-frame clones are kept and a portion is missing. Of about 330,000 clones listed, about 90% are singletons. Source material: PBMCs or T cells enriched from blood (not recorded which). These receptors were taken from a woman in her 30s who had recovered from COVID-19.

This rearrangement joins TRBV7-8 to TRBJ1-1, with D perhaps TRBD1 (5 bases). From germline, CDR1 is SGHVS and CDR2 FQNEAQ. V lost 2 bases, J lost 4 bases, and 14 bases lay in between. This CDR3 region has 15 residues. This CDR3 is CASSLRGGRGTEAFF. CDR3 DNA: TGTGCCAGCAGCTTACGGGGGGGTCGGGGCACTGAAGCTTTCTTT. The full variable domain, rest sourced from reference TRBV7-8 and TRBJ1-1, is GAGVSQSPRYKVAKRGQDVALRCDPISGHVSLFWYQQALGQGPEFLTYFQNEAQLDKSGLPSDRFFAERPEGSVSTLKIQRTQQEDSAVYLCASSLRGGRGTEAFFGQGTRLTVV.

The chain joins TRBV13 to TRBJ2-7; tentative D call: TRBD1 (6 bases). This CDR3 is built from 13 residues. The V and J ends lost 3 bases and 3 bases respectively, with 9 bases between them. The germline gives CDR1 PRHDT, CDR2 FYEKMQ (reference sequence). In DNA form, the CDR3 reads TGTGCCAGCAGCTTGAGGGGGATCTACGAGCAGTACTTC. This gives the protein CASSLRGIYEQYF.

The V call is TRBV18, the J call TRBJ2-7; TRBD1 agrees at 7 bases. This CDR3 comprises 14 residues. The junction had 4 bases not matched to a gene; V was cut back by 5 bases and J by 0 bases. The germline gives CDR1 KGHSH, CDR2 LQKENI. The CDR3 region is CASSVQGDSYEQYF. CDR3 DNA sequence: TGTGCCAGCTCAGTCCAGGGGGACTCCTACGAGCAGTACTTC.

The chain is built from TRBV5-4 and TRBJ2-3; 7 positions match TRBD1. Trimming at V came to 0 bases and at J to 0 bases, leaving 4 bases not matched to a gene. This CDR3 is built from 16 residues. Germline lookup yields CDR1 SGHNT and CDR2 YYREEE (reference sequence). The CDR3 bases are TGTGCCAGCAGCTTGGGGCAGGGGGTTAGCACAGATACGCAGTATTTT. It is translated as CASSLGQGVSTDTQYF.

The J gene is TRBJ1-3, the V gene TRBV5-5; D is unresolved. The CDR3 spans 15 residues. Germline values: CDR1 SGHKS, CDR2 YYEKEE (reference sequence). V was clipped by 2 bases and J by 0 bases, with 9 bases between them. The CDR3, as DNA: TGTGCCAGCAGCTTCTCGGGAACCTCTGGAAACACCATATATTTT. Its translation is CASSFSGTSGNTIYF.

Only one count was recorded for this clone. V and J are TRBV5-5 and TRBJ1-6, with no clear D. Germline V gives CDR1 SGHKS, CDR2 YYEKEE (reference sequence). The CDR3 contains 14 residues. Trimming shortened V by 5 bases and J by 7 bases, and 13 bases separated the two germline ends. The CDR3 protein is CASSSYPMNSPLHF. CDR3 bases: TGTGCCAGCAGTTCTTACCCTATGAATTCACCCCTCCACTTT.

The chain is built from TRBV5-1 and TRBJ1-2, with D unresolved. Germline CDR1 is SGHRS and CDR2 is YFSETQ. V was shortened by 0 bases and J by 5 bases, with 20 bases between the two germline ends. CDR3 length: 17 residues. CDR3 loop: CASSLAEAAPLTYGYTF. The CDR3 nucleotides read TGCGCCAGCAGCTTGGCCGAGGCGGCGCCTCTAACTTATGGCTACACCTTC.

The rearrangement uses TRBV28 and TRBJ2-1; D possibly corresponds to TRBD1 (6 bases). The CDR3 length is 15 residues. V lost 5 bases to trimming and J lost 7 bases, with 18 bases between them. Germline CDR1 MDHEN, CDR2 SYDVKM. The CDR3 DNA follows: TGTGCCAGCAGTCACACCCAGGGGTCACGGAATGAGCAGTTCTTC. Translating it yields CASSHTQGSRNEQFF.

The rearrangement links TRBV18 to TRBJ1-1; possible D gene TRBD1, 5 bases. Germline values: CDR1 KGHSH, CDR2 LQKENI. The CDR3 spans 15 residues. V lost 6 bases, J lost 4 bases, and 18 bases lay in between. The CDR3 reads CASSPMGQGGTEAFF. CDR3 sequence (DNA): TGTGCCAGCTCCCCCATGGGGCAGGGCGGCACTGAAGCTTTCTTT.

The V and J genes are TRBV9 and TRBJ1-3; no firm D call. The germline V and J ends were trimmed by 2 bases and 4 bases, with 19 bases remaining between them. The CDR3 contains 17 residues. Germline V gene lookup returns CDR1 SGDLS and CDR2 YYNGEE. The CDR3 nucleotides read TGTGCCAGCAGCGTTGGGGAAGGAGTGGGAGCGGGAAACACCATATATTTT. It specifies CASSVGEGVGAGNTIYF.

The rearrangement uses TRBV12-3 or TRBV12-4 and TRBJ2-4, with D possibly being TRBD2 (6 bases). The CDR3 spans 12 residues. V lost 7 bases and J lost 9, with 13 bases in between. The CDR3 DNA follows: TGTGCCAGCAAGACCTCGGGGGTCATTCAGTACTTC. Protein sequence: CASKTSGVIQYF.

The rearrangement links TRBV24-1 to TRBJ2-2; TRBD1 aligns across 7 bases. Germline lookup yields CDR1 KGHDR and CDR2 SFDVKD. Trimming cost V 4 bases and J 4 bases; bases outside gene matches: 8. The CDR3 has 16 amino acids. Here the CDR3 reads CATSDQNRGSTGELFF. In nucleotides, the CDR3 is TGTGCCACCAGTGACCAAAACAGGGGATCCACCGGGGAGCTGTTTTTT.

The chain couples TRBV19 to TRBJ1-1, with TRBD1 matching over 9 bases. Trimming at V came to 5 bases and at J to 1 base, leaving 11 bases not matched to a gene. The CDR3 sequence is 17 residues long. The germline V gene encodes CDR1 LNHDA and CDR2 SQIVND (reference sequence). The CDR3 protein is CASSPVPGQGSNTEAFF. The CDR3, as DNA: TGTGCCAGTAGTCCGGTCCCGGGACAGGGATCGAACACTGAAGCTTTCTTT.

CDR3 sequence reads: CASTKGGRGAYGYTF. CDR3 nucleotide sequence: TGTGCCAGCACAAAGGGAGGGAGGGGGGCCTATGGCTACACCTTC. The chain couples TRBV6-5 to TRBJ1-2, with D perhaps TRBD1 (6 bases). Germline CDR1 is MNHEY and CDR2 is SVGAGI. CDR3 length: 15 amino acids. V was trimmed by 7 bases and J by 4 bases, leaving 19 bases between them.

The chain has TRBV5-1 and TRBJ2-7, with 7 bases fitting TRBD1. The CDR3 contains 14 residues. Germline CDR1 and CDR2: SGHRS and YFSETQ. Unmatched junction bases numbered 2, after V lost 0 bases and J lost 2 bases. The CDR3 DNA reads TGCGCCAGCAGCTTGGACAGGGGAACCTACGAGCAGTACTTC. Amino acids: CASSLDRGTYEQYF.

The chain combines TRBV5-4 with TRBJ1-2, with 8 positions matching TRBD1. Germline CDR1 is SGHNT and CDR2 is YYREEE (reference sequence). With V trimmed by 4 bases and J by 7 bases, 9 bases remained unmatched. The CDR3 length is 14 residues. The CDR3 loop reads CASSVDRELRGYTF. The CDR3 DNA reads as TGTGCCAGCAGCGTGGACAGGGAGCTACGTGGCTACACCTTC.

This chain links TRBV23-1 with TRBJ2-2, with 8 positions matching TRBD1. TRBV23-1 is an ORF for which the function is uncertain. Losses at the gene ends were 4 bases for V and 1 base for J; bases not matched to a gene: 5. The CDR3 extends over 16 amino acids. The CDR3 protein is CASSRPGQENTGELFF. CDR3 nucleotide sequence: TGCGCCAGCAGTCGTCCGGGACAGGAGAACACCGGGGAGCTGTTTTTT.